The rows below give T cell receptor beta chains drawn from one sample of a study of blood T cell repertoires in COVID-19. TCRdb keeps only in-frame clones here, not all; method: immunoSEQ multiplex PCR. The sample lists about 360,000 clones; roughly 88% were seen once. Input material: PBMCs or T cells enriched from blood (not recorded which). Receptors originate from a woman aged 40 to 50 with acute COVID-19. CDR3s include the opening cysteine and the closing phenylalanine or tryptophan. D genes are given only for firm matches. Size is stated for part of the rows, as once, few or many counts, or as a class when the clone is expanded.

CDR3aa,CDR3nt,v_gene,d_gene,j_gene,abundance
CASSLAGRLSKHNEQFF,TGTGCCAGCAGCTTAGCCGGTCGCCTCTCCAAGCACAATGAGCAGTTCTTC,TRBV7-8,-,TRBJ2-1,-
CASSSLTSGGTDTQYF,TGCGCCAGCAGTAGCCTGACTAGCGGGGGCACAGATACGCAGTATTTT,TRBV5-1,TRBD2,TRBJ2-3,-
CASSYALGGNYGYTF,TGTGCCAGCAGTTACGCGCTGGGGGGTAACTATGGCTACACCTTC,TRBV6-5,-,TRBJ1-2,-
CASSWSGVNTEAFF,TGCGCCAGCAGCTGGTCCGGGGTGAACACTGAAGCTTTCTTT,TRBV5-1,-,TRBJ1-1,-
CASSNDRGRDTQYF,TGTGCCAGCAGCAATGACAGGGGTCGGGATACGCAGTATTTT,TRBV13,TRBD1,TRBJ2-3,-
CSAILQGVKYF,TGCAGCGCGATACTACAGGGTGTAAAGTATTTT,TRBV29-1,-,TRBJ2-3,-
CASSGDPGVGTEAFF,TGCGCCAGCAGCGGAGACCCGGGGGTGGGCACTGAAGCTTTCTTT,TRBV5-1,-,TRBJ1-1,once
CASKERRGFSGGVTAYNEQFF,TGTGCCAGTAAAGAACGAAGGGGTTTTAGCGGGGGGGTAACTGCGTACAATGAGCAGTTCTTC,TRBV19,TRBD2,TRBJ2-1,-
CASTYQGGGYTF,TGTGCCAGCACCTACCAGGGGGGAGGCTACACCTTC,TRBV6-5,TRBD1,TRBJ1-2,-
CASRQVQGRGGKLFF,TGTGCCAGCAGACAAGTACAGGGGAGAGGGGGGAAACTGTTTTTT,TRBV6-5,TRBD1,TRBJ1-4,-
CASSGTGRQPQHF,TGTGCCAGTAGTGGGACAGGGCGACAGCCCCAGCATTTT,TRBV19,TRBD1,TRBJ1-5,once
CASSLGGVAGTEAFF,TGCGCCAGCAGCTTGGGAGGGGTGGCGGGAACTGAAGCTTTCTTT,TRBV5-1,-,TRBJ1-1,-
CASSATSDNYNSPLHF,TGTGCCAGCAGCGCAACTTCGGACAACTATAATTCACCCCTCCACTTT,TRBV9,-,TRBJ1-6,-
CASTRADTDTQYF,TGTGCCAGTACCCGAGCCGACACAGATACGCAGTATTTT,TRBV19,-,TRBJ2-3,once
CASSEAWQFTEAFF,TGTGCCAGCAGTGAAGCTTGGCAGTTCACTGAAGCTTTCTTT,TRBV2,-,TRBJ1-1,-
CASSPTGGEEKLFF,TGTGCCAGTAGTCCGACAGGGGGGGAGGAAAAACTGTTTTTT,TRBV19,TRBD1,TRBJ1-4,-
CASSHQGANSPLHF,TGTGCCAGCAGCCATCAGGGCGCCAATTCACCCCTCCACTTT,TRBV3-1/TRBV3-2,-,TRBJ1-6,-
CASSYAGEGETQYF,TGCGCCAGCAGCTATGCGGGGGAAGGAGAGACCCAGTACTTC,TRBV5-1,TRBD2,TRBJ2-5,-
CASSFNRVEQYF,TGTGCCAGCAGCTTTAACAGGGTGGAGCAGTACTTC,TRBV7-8,-,TRBJ2-7,-
CSASRGNKRNYGYTF,TGCAGTGCTAGTCGAGGGAACAAGAGGAACTATGGCTACACCTTC,TRBV20-1,-,TRBJ1-2,-
CASSVTTYGYTF,TGTGCCAGCAGTGTTACAACCTATGGCTACACCTTC,TRBV2,-,TRBJ1-2,-
CASSPGTLGNEQFF,TGTGCCAGCAGTCCCGGGACTCTGGGCAATGAGCAGTTCTTC,TRBV6-2/TRBV6-3,-,TRBJ2-1,once
CAWSVKRSTGNTIYF,TGTGCCTGGAGTGTGAAGCGCTCGACTGGAAACACCATATATTTT,TRBV30,-,TRBJ1-3,-
CASKSSGTGELFF,TGTGCCAGTAAGTCTAGTGGAACCGGGGAGCTGTTTTTT,TRBV19,-,TRBJ2-2,-
CASSPYRDTNEKLFF,TGTGCCAGCTCACCTTATCGGGATACTAATGAAAAACTGTTTTTT,TRBV18,-,TRBJ1-4,-
CAWSSAGSSYEQYF,TGTGCCTGGAGTTCAGCGGGGAGCTCCTACGAGCAGTACTTC,TRBV30,TRBD2,TRBJ2-7,-
CAIKTSGGATNEQFF,TGTGCCATCAAGACTAGCGGGGGGGCCACGAATGAGCAGTTCTTC,TRBV10-3,TRBD2,TRBJ2-1,-
CASSERRRGQDTEAFF,TGTGCCAGCAGTGAACGACGCAGGGGGCAAGACACTGAAGCTTTCTTT,TRBV6-1,TRBD1,TRBJ1-1,few
CASSQGVGGISYEQYF,TGTGCCAGCAGCCAAGGGGTCGGGGGGATCTCCTACGAGCAGTACTTC,TRBV3-1/TRBV3-2,TRBD2,TRBJ2-7,-